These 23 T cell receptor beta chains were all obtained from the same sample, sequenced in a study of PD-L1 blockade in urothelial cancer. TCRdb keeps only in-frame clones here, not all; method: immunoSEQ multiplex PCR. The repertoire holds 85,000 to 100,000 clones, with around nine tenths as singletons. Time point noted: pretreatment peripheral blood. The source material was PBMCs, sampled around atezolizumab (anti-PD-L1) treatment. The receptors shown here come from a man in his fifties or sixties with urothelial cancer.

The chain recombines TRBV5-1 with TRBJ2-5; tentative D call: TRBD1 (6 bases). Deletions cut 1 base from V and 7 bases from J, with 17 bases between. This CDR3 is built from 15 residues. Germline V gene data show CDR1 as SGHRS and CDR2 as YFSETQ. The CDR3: CASSLNRDPPGTQYF. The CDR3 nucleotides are TGCGCCAGCAGCTTGAACAGGGACCCCCCGGGGACCCAGTACTTC.

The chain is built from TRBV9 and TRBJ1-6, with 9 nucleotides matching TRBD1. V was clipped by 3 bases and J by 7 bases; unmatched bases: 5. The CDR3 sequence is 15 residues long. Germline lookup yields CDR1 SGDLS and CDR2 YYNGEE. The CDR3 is CASSGGQGRNSPLHF. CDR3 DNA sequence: TGTGCCAGCAGCGGGGGACAGGGACGGAATTCACCCCTCCACTTT.

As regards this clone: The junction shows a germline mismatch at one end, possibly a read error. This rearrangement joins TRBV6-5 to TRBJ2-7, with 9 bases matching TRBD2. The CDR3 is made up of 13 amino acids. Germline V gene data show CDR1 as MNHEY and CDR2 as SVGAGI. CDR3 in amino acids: CASSYGTSGRHFF. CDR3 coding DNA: TGTGCCAGCAGTTACGGTACTAGCGGGCGACACTTTTTC.

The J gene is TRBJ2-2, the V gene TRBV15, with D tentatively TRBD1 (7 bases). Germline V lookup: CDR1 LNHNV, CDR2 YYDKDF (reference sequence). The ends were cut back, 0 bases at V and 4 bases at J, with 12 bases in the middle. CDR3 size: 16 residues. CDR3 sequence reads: CATSRDQGGRTGELFF. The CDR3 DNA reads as TGTGCCACCAGCAGAGATCAGGGGGGACGCACCGGGGAGCTGTTTTTT.

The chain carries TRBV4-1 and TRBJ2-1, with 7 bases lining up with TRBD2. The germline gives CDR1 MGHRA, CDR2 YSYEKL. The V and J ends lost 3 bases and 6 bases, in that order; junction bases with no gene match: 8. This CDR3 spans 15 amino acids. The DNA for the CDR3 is TGCGCCAGCAGCCAGAGAAGGACTAGTGGCAATGAGCAGTTCTTC. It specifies CASSQRRTSGNEQFF.

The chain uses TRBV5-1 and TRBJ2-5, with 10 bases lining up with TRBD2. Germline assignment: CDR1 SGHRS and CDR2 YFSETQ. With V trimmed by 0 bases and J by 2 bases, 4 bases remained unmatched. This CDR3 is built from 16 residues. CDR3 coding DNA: TGCGCCAGCAGCTTGGCAACTAGCGGGATACAAGAGACCCAGTACTTC. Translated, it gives CASSLATSGIQETQYF.

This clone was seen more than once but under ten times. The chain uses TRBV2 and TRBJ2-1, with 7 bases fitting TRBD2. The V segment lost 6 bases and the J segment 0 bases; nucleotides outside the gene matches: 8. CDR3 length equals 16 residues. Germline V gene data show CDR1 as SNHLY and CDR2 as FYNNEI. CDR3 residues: CASSGPGLSSYNEQFF. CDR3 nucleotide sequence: TGTGCCAGCAGCGGACCGGGACTAAGCTCCTACAATGAGCAGTTCTTC.

In DNA form, the CDR3 reads TGCGCCAGCTCGCAACAGGGTCAAGAGACCCAGTACTTC. Its protein is CASSQQGQETQYF. The chain combines TRBV5-1 with TRBJ2-5; the D gene is possibly TRBD1 (6 bases). The V end lost 7 bases, the J end lost 2 bases, and 12 bases lay between the germline ends. Germline values: CDR1 SGHRS, CDR2 YFSETQ. The CDR3 covers 13 residues. Filled out from reference TRBV5-1 and TRBJ2-5, the complete variable domain reads KAGVTQTPRYLIKTRGQQVTLSCSPISGHRSVSWYQQTPGQGLQFLFEYFSETQRNKGNFPGRFSGRQFSNSRSEMNVSTLELGDSALYLCASSQQGQETQYFGPGTRLLVL.

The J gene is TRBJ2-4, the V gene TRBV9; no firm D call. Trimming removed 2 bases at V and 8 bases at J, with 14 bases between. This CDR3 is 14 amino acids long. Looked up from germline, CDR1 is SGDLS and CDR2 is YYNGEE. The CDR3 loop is CASSVEVTADIQYF. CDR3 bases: TGTGCCAGCAGCGTTGAGGTGACGGCGGACATTCAGTACTTC.

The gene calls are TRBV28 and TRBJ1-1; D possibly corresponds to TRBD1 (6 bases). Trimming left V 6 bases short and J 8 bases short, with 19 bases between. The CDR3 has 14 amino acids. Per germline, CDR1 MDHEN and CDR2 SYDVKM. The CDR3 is CASRRGGSGAEAFF. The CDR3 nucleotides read TGTGCCAGCAGGCGTGGGGGCTCAGGCGCCGAAGCTTTCTTT.

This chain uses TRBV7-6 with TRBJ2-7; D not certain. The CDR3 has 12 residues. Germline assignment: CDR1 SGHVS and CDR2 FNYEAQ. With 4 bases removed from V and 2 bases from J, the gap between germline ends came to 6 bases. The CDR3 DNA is TGTGCCAGCAGCTCTACCCCCTACGAGCAGTACTTC. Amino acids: CASSSTPYEQYF.

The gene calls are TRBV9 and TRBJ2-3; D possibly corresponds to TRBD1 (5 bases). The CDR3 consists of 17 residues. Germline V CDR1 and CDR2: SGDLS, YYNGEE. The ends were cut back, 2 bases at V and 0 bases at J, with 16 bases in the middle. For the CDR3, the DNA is TGTGCCAGCAGCGTTCAAGCGACCAGGGTGAGCACAGATACGCAGTATTTT. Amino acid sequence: CASSVQATRVSTDTQYF. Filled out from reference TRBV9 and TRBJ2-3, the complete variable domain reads DSGVTQTPKHLITATGQRVTLRCSPRSGDLSVYWYQQSLDQGLQFLIQYYNGEERAKGNILERFSAQQFPDLHSELNLSSLELGDSALYFCASSVQATRVSTDTQYFGPGTRLTVL.

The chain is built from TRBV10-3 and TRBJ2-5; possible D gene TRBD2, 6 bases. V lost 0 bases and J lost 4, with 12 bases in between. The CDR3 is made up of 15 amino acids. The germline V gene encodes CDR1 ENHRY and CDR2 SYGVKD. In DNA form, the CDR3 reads TGTGCCATCAGTGAGTCGCCTAGCGCGGGAGAGACCCAGTACTTC. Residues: CAISESPSAGETQYF.

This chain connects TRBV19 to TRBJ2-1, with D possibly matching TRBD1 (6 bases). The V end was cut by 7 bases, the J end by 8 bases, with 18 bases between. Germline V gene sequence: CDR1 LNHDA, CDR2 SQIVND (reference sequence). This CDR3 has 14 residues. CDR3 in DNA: TGTGCCAGTAACAGGGTTGGAGGTGGCGATGAGCAGTTCTTC. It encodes CASNRVGGGDEQFF. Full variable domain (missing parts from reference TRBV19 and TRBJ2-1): DGGITQSPKYLFRKEGQNVTLSCEQNLNHDAMYWYRQDPGQGLRLIYYSQIVNDFQKGDIAEGYSVSREKKESFPLTVTSAQKNPTAFYLCASNRVGGGDEQFFGPGTRLTVL.

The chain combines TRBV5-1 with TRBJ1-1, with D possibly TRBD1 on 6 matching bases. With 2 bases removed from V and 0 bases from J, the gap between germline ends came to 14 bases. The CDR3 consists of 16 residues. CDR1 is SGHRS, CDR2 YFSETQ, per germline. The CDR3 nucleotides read TGCGCCAGCAGCTTATCTACAGGGATCATGAACACTGAAGCTTTCTTT. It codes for CASSLSTGIMNTEAFF.

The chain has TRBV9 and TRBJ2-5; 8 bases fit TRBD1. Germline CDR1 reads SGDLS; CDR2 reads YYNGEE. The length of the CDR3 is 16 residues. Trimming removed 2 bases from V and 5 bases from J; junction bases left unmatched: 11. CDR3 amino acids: CASSVATGQGVETQYF. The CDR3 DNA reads TGTGCCAGCAGCGTCGCCACTGGACAGGGAGTCGAGACCCAGTACTTC.

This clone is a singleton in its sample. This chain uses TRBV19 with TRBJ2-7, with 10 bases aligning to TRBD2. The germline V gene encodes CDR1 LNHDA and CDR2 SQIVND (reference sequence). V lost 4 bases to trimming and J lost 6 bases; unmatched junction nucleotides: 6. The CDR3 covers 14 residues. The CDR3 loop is CASSTLAGSVEQYF. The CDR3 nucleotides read TGTGCCAGTAGTACACTAGCGGGGTCGGTCGAGCAGTACTTC.

CDR3 bases: TGTGCCAGCAGTACCCCAGGGTCCAATCAGCCCCAGCATTTT. Its translation is CASSTPGSNQPQHF. The chain recombines TRBV6-5 with TRBJ1-5; TRBD1 is a possible D gene (5 bases). The CDR3 is 14 residues long. The V and J ends lost 5 bases and 3 bases respectively, with 11 bases between them. Germline loops: CDR1 MNHEY, CDR2 SVGAGI.

The CDR3 reads CAWSAGKAGELFF. The CDR3 DNA is TGTGCCTGGAGTGCGGGGAAGGCCGGGGAGCTGTTTTTT. V and J are TRBV30 and TRBJ2-2; D is perhaps TRBD2 (5 bases). The CDR3 has 13 residues. The V and J ends lost 1 base and 6 bases respectively, with 9 bases between them. Germline V lookup: CDR1 GTSNPN, CDR2 SVGIG (reference sequence).

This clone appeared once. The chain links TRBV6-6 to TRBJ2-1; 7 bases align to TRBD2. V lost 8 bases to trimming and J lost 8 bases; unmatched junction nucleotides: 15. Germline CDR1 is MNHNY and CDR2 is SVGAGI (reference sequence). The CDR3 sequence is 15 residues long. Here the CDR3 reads CASERDRGSLDEQFF. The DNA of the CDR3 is TGTGCCAGCGAGCGGGATAGGGGCTCATTAGATGAGCAGTTCTTC.

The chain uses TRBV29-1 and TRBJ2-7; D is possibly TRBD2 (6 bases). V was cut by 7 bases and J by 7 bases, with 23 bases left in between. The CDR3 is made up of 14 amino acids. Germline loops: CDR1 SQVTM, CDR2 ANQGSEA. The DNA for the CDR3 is TGCAGCGGAGGGAACGTGGACTCAGGAGGGGAGCAGTACTTC. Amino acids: CSGGNVDSGGEQYF.

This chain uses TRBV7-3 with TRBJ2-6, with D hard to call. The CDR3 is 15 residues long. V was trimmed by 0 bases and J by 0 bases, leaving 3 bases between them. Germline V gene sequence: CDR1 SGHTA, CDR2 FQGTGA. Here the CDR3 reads CASSLTHSGANVLTF. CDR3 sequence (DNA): TGTGCCAGCAGCTTAACACACTCTGGGGCCAACGTCCTGACTTTC.

CDR3 amino acids: CASSLRSTQETQYF. The CDR3 DNA follows: TGTGCCAGCAGCTTGCGGAGCACCCAAGAGACCCAGTACTTC. This sequence joins TRBV11-1 and TRBJ2-5; D gene unclear. Germline CDR1 SGHAT, CDR2 FQDESV (reference sequence). CDR3 size: 14 residues. The V end lost 3 bases, the J end lost 1 base, and 9 bases lay between the germline ends.